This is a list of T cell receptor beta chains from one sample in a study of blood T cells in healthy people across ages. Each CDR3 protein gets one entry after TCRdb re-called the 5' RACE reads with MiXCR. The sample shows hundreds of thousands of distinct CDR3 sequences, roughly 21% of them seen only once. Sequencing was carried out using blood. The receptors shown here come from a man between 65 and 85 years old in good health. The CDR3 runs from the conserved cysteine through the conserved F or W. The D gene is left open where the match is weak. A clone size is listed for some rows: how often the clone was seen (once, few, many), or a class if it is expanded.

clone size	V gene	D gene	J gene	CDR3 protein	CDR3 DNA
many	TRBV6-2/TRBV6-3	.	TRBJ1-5	CASSLSRGRGNQPQHF	TGTGCCAGCAGTCTTTCCAGGGGTAGGGGCAATCAGCCCCAGCATTTT
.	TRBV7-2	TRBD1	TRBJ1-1	CASSRDRLEVAFF	TGTGCCAGCAGCCGGGACAGGCTAGAAGTAGCTTTCTTT
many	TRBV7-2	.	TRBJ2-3	CASSMDFWGDTQYF	TGTGCCAGCAGCATGGACTTTTGGGGGGATACGCAGTATTTT
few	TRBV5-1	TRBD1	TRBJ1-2	CASRPDRDYGYTF	TGCGCCAGCAGACCGGACAGGGACTATGGCTACACCTTC
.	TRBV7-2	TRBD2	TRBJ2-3	CASSLPAGRTDTQYF	TGTGCCAGCAGCTTACCAGCGGGACGCACAGATACGCAGTATTTT
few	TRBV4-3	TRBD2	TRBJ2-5	CASSRIREDETQYF	TGCGCCAGCAGCCGGATCCGGGAGGATGAGACCCAGTACTTC
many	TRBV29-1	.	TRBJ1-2	CSVEDPRRSYGYTF	TGCAGCGTTGAAGACCCCCGGCGAAGCTATGGCTACACCTTC
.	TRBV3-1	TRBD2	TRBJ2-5	CASSQPGGLETQYF	TGTGCCAGCAGCCAACCGGGGGGATTAGAGACCCAGTACTTC
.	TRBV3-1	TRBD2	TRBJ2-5	CASSRSLPSGSGRETQYF	TGTGCCAGCAGCCGCAGCTTGCCTAGCGGGAGTGGTAGGGAGACCCAGTACTTC
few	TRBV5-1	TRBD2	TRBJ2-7	CASSLEASGGYEQYF	TGCGCCAGCAGCTTGGAGGCTAGCGGGGGTTACGAGCAGTACTTC
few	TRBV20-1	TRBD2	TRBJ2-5	CSATHFTSGVQETQYF	TGCAGTGCTACCCACTTCACTAGCGGGGTACAAGAGACCCAGTACTTC
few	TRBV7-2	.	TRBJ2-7	CASSSTFGGEQYF	TGTGCCAGCAGCTCCACCTTTGGTGGTGAGCAGTACTTC
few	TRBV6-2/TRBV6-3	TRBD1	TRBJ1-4	CASSVRGRADEKLFF	TGTGCCAGCAGTGTCAGGGGGAGAGCGGATGAAAAACTGTTTTTT
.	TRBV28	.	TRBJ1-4	CASSSPGRSEKLFF	TGTGCCAGCAGTTCCCCGGGCCGGAGCGAAAAACTGTTTTTT
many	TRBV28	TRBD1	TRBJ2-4	CASSTTGGAVNIQYF	TGTGCCAGCAGTACGACAGGGGGCGCAGTAAACATTCAGTACTTC
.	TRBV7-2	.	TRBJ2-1	CANSLGNEQFF	TGTGCCAACAGCTTGGGCAATGAGCAGTTCTTC
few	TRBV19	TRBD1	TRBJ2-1	CASGQAASNEQFF	TGTGCCAGTGGACAGGCGGCATCCAATGAGCAGTTCTTC
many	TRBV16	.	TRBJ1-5	CASSQRGSYSGNQPQHF	TGTGCCAGCAGCCAAAGAGGGTCTTACAGTGGGAACCAGCCCCAGCATTTT
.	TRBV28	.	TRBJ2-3	CASSFIPRGSDTQYF	TGTGCCAGCAGTTTTATCCCCCGGGGCTCAGATACGCAGTATTTT
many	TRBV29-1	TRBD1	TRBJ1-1	CSVDLRGLGAAEAFF	TGCAGCGTTGATCTCAGGGGGCTCGGGGCCGCTGAAGCTTTCTTT
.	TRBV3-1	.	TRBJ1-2	CASSHKGSYGYTF	TGTGCCAGCAGCCACAAGGGTAGCTATGGCTACACCTTC
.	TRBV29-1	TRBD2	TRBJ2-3	CSVEVPSGYTDTQYF	TGCAGCGTTGAAGTTCCTAGCGGATACACAGATACGCAGTATTTT
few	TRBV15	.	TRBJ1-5	CATSRDRDQPQHF	TGTGCCACCAGCAGAGACAGGGATCAGCCCCAGCATTTT
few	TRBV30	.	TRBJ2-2	CAWRVTGELFF	TGTGCCTGGAGGGTAACCGGGGAGCTGTTTTTT
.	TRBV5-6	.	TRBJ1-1	CASSLDRMNTEAFF	TGTGCCAGCAGCTTGGATCGCATGAACACTGAAGCTTTCTTT
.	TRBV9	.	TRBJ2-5	CASSVGETKETQYF	TGTGCCAGCAGCGTAGGAGAGACAAAAGAGACCCAGTACTTC
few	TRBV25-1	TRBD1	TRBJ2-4	CASSESGTAVTKNIQYF	TGTGCCAGCAGTGAATCCGGGACAGCGGTAACCAAAAACATTCAGTACTTC
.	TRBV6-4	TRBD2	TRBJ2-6	CASSEGLAGEGANVLTF	TGTGCCAGCAGTGAAGGACTAGCGGGGGAAGGGGCCAACGTCCTGACTTTC
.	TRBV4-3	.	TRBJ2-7	CASSRELAPYEQYF	TGCGCCAGCAGCCGGGAACTAGCTCCCTACGAGCAGTACTTC
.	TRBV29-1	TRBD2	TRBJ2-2	CSVRLADEPGELFF	TGCAGCGTTCGACTAGCGGATGAGCCCGGGGAGCTGTTTTTT
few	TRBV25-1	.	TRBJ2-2	CASNQGGGTGELFF	TGTGCCAGCAACCAGGGGGGTGGAACCGGGGAGCTGTTTTTT
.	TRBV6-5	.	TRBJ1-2	CASRTGIGGYTF	TGTGCCAGCAGGACGGGGATCGGTGGCTACACCTTC
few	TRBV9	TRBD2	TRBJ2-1	CASSRGFSGGNHNEQFF	TGTGCCAGCAGCCGGGGGTTCTCGGGAGGAAACCACAATGAGCAGTTCTTC
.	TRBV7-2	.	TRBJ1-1	CASGYSGVGNTEAFF	TGTGCCAGCGGGTATTCAGGGGTGGGGAACACTGAAGCTTTCTTT
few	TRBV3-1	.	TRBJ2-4	CASSPASDKNIQYF	TGTGCCAGCAGCCCAGCATCGGACAAAAACATTCAGTACTTC
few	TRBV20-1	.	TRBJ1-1	CSARQGHIEAFF	TGCAGTGCTAGACAAGGGCACATTGAAGCTTTCTTT
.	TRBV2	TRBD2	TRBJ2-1	CASTIDSGRASNEQFF	TGTGCCAGCACTATTGATAGCGGGAGGGCTTCGAATGAGCAGTTCTTC
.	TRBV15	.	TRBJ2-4	CATSLRGQGMDIQYF	TGTGCCACCAGTCTCCGGGGGCAGGGGATGGACATTCAGTACTTC
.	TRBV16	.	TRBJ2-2	CASSQSRSNTGELFF	TGTGCCAGCAGCCAATCGAGATCGAACACCGGGGAGCTGTTTTTT
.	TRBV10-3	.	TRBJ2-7	CAISERVASACEQYF	TGTGCCATCAGTGAGAGGGTAGCTTCCGCCTGCGAGCAGTACTTC
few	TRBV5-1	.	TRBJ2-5	CASSLMGRETQYF	TGCGCCAGCAGCTTGATGGGGCGGGAGACCCAGTACTTC
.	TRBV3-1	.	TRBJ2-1	CASSQQAEHSYNEQFF	TGTGCCAGCAGCCAGCAAGCGGAGCACTCCTACAATGAGCAGTTCTTC
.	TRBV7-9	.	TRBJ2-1	CASIKSGASPYNEQFF	TGTGCCAGCATCAAATCGGGGGCTAGTCCCTACAATGAGCAGTTCTTC
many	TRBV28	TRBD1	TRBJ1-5	CASSFTAYRGSNQPQHF	TGTGCCAGCAGTTTTACCGCTTACAGGGGGTCGAATCAGCCCCAGCATTTT
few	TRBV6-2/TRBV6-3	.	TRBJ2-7	CASAKALTYEQYF	TGTGCCAGCGCTAAGGCCCTTACCTACGAGCAGTACTTC